The rows below give T cell receptor beta chains drawn from one sample of a study of regulatory T cells in long-lasting Graves disease. TCRdb processed the multiplex PCR reads anew with MiXCR; each CDR3 protein has one entry. Of 400,000 to 550,000 distinct CDR3 sequences listed, 15% are singletons. This same sample was also part of a study on T cells in Graves' hyperthyroidism and ophthalmopathy.

The sample consisted of peripheral blood mononuclear cells (PBMCs), taken at new diagnosis, from a patient treated with antithyroid drugs. The receptors were gathered from a woman aged 25-40 years with Graves disease. Both conserved end residues are part of each CDR3. Only some rows state a clone size, as once, few, many or a class for expanded clones.

clone size: many; V gene: TRBV11-3; CDR3 protein: CASSNWGSDTQYF
clone size: few; V gene: TRBV19; CDR3 protein: CASSDTGAYYEQYF
clone size: few; V gene: TRBV5-6; CDR3 protein: CASSYPPFGGSSEQYF
clone size: .; V gene: TRBV5-8; CDR3 protein: CASSSSGTFSYEQYF
clone size: few; V gene: TRBV4-2; CDR3 protein: CASSQDLGTPSGDEQFF
clone size: many; V gene: TRBV18; CDR3 protein: CASSPARVAGGDSPLHF
clone size: few; V gene: TRBV6-1; CDR3 protein: CASSALASGIKETQYF
clone size: once; V gene: TRBV20-1; CDR3 protein: CSAAQGGRTEQYF
clone size: .; V gene: TRBV27; CDR3 protein: CASSRTGGPPYEQYF
clone size: many; V gene: TRBV9; CDR3 protein: CASSGSGRATNTGELFF
clone size: many; V gene: TRBV9; CDR3 protein: CASSVSAGGAEETQYF
clone size: many; V gene: TRBV24-1; CDR3 protein: CATRMAPKSLNIYGYTF
clone size: many; V gene: TRBV30; CDR3 protein: CAWSVTGRNEQFF
clone size: .; V gene: TRBV5-1; CDR3 protein: CASTSTGSKNIQYF
clone size: many; V gene: TRBV20-1; CDR3 protein: CSARRLLGGDTQYF
clone size: many; V gene: TRBV3-1; CDR3 protein: CASSQGIHPGETQYF
clone size: few; V gene: TRBV7-2; CDR3 protein: CASSPGASFTDTQYF
clone size: .; V gene: TRBV6-4; CDR3 protein: CASSSPTRSYSNQPQHF
clone size: many; V gene: TRBV28; CDR3 protein: CASSPLGSKNAYNEQFF
clone size: many; V gene: TRBV6-5; CDR3 protein: CASSFSGRLGTYEQYF
clone size: many; V gene: TRBV28; CDR3 protein: CASSLLASGRPTYNEQFF
clone size: .; V gene: TRBV7-2; CDR3 protein: CASRYRAVGMAGRQETQYF
clone size: many; V gene: TRBV3-1; CDR3 protein: CASSQTQISYNEQFF
clone size: few; V gene: TRBV27; CDR3 protein: CASSTTGTGGRGYTF
clone size: .; V gene: TRBV9; CDR3 protein: CASSGRDSTYEQYF
clone size: .; V gene: TRBV7-9; CDR3 protein: CASSLGDYEQFF
clone size: .; V gene: TRBV10-3; CDR3 protein: CAISESVTGAGNEQFF
clone size: few; V gene: TRBV4-2; CDR3 protein: CASSQDGQGNYGYTF